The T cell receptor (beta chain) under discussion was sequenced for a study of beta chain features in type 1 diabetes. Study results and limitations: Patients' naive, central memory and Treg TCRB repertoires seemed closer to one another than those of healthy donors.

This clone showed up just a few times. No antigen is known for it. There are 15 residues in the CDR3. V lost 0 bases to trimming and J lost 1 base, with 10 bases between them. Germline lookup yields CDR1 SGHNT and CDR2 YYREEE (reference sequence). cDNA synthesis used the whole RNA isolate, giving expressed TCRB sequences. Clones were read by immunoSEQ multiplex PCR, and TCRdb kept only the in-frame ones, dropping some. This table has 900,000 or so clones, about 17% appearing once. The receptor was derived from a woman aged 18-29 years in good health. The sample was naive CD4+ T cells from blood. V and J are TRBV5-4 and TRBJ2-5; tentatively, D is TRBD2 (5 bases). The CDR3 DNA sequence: TGTGCCAGCAGCTTGGCGCGGACTCGCCAAGAGACCCAGTACTTC. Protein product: CASSLARTRQETQYF.